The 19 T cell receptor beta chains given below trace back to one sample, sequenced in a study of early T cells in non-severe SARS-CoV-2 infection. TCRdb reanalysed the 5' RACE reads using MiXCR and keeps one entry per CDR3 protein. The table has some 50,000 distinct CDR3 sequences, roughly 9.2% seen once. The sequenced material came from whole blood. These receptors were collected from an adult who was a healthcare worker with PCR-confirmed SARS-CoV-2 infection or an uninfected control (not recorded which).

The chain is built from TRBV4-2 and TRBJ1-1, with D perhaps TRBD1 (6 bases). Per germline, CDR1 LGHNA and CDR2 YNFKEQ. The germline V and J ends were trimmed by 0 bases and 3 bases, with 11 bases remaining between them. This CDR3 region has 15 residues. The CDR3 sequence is CASSQDGGSDTEAFF. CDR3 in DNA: TGTGCCAGCAGCCAAGATGGGGGCAGTGACACTGAAGCTTTCTTT.

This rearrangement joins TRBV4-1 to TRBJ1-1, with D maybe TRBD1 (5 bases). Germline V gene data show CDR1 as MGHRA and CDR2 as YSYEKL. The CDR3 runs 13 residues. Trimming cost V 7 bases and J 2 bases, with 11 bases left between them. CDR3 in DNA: TGCGCCAGCAAAACCCGGGACAACACTGAAGCTTTCTTT. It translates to CASKTRDNTEAFF.

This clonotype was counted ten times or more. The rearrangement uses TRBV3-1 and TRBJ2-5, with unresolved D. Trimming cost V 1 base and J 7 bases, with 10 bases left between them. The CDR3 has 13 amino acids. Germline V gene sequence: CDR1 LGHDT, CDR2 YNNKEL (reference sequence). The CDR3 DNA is TGTGCCAGCAGCCAAGGACGGTCGGGGACCCAGTACTTC. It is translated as CASSQGRSGTQYF.

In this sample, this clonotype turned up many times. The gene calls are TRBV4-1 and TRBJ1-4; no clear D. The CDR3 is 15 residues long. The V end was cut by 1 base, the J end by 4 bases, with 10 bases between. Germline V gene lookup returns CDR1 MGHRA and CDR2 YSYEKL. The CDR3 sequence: CASSQVQNLNEKLFF. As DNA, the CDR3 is TGCGCCAGCAGCCAAGTACAGAACCTTAATGAAAAACTGTTTTTT.

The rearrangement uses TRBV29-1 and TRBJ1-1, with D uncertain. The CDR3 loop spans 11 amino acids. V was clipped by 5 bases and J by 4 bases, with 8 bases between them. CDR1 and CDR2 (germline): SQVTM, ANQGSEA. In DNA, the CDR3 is TGCAGCGTTTCAGTGGGCACTGAAGCTTTCTTT. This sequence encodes CSVSVGTEAFF.

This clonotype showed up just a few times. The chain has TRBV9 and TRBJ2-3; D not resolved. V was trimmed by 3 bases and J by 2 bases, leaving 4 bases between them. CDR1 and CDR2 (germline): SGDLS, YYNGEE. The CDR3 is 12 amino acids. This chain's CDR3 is CASSALTDTQYF. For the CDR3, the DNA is TGTGCCAGCAGCGCCCTCACAGATACGCAGTATTTT.

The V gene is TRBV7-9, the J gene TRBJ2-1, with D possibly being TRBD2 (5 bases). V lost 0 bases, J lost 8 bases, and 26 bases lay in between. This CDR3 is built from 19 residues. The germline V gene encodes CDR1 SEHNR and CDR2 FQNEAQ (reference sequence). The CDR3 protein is CASSLAASPQRRSIDEQFF. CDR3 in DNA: TGTGCCAGCAGCTTAGCGGCTAGCCCTCAACGTCGCAGTATCGATGAGCAGTTCTTC.

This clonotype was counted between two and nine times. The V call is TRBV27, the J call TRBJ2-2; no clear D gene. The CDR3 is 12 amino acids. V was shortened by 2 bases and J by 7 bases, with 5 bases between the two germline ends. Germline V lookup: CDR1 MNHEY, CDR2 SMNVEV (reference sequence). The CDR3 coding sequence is TGTGCCAGCAGTTTACTGCGCGGGGAGCTGTTTTTT. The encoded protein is CASSLLRGELFF.

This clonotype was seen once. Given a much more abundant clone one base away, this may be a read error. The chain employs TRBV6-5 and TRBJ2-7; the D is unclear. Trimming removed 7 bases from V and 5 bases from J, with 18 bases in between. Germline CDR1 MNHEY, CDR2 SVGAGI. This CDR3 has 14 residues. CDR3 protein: CASTPEADSHEQYF. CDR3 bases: TGTGCCAGCACCCCCGAGGCGGATTCCCACGAGCAGTACTTC.

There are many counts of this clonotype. The CDR3 loop reads CASRHRSDTGELFF. The CDR3 region has the DNA TGTGCCAGCAGGCACAGATCCGACACCGGGGAGCTGTTTTTT. V usage is TRBV25-1 and J usage is TRBJ2-2; D gene uncertain. The CDR3 has 14 amino acids. Germline values: CDR1 MGHDK, CDR2 SYGVNS. Deletions cut 6 bases from V and 3 bases from J, with 11 bases between.

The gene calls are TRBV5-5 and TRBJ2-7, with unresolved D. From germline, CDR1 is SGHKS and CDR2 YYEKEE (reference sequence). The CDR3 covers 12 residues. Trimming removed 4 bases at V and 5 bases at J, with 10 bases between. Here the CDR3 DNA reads TGTGCCAGCAGCACCGGGCTCCACGAGCAGTACTTC. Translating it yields CASSTGLHEQYF.

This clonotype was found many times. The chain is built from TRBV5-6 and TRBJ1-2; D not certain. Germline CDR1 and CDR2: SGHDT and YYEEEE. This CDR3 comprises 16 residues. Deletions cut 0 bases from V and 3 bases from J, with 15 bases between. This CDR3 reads CASSLGGYRWDYGYTF. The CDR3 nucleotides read TGTGCCAGCAGCTTGGGAGGTTATCGATGGGACTATGGCTACACCTTC.

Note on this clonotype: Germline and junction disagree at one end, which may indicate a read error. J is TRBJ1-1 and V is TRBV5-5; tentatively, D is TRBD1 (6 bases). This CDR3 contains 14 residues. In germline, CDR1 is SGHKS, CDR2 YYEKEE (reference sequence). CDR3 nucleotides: TGTGTCAGCAACCAGGGGATATTGAACACTGAAGCTTTCTTT. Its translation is CVSNQGILNTEAFF.

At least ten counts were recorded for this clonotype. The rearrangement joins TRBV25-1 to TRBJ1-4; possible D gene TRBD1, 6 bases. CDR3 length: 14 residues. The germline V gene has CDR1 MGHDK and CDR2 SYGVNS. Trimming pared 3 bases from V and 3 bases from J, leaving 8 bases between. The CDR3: CASSEDSPNEKLFF. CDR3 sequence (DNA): TGTGCCAGCAGTGAGGACAGCCCTAATGAAAAACTGTTTTTT.

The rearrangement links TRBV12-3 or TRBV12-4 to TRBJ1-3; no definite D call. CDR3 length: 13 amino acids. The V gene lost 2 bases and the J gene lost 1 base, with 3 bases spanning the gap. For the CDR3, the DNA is TGTGCCAGCAGTTTAAATTCTGGAAACACCATATATTTT. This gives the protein CASSLNSGNTIYF.

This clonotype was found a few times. CDR3 nucleotides: TGTGCCAGCAGTTACCCGACTGTTCGTGCTGAAGCTTTCTTT. It yields the protein CASSYPTVRAEAFF. The chain links TRBV6-2 or TRBV6-3 to TRBJ1-1; no firm D call. CDR1 is MNHEY and CDR2 is SVGEGT in the germline V gene. V was shortened by 2 bases and J by 6 bases, with 13 bases between the two germline ends. The CDR3 spans 14 residues.

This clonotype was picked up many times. In DNA, the CDR3 is TGTGCCAGCAGTTCGCAGGGGGGCTATGGCTACACCTTC. Translated, it gives CASSSQGGYGYTF. The rearrangement uses TRBV27 and TRBJ1-2; TRBD1 aligns across 7 bases. The V gene end was trimmed by 4 bases and the J gene end by 4 bases; junction bases not matched to a gene: 3. Germline V CDR1 and CDR2: MNHEY, SMNVEV (reference sequence). The CDR3 has 13 residues.

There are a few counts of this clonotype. The CDR3 protein is CASSQDLTSLYTDTQYF. The DNA of the CDR3 is TGTGCCAGCAGCCAAGACCTGACTAGCCTGTACACAGATACGCAGTATTTT. The chain has TRBV3-1 and TRBJ2-3; 7 bases map to TRBD2. Germline V gives CDR1 LGHDT, CDR2 YNNKEL (reference sequence). V dropped 0 bases and J dropped 2; count of bases not matched to a gene: 8. The CDR3 is 17 amino acids.

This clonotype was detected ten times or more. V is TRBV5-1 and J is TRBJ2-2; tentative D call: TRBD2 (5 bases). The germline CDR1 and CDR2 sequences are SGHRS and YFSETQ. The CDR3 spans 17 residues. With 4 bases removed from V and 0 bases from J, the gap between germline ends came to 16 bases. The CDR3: CASSPAASTSNTGELFF. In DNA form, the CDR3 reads TGCGCCAGCAGCCCGGCCGCTAGCACTTCGAACACCGGGGAGCTGTTTTTT.